This T cell receptor beta chain was found in a study of T cell changes during pregnancy in multiple sclerosis. The germline V gene has CDR1 SNHLY and CDR2 FYNNEI. V lost 2 bases and J lost 6; bases outside the gene matches: 8. The CDR3 length is 16 residues. Sequencing used immunoSEQ multiplex PCR; TCRdb keeps in-frame clones, though not all of them. The sample shows some 74,000 clones, approximately 92% of them seen only once. The source was peripheral blood, collected before pregnancy. The TCR comes from a female donor with multiple sclerosis, enrolled in a pregnancy study. This rearrangement joins TRBV2 to TRBJ2-2; 8 positions agree with TRBD2. The CDR3 DNA follows: TGTGCCAGCAGTGAATTCGGGACTAGTACCCCCGGGGAGCTGTTTTTT. It encodes CASSEFGTSTPGELFF.